This T cell receptor beta chain appears in the sequencing data of a study of T-cell memory formation after mild COVID-19. This clonotype came up a few times. Looked up from germline, CDR1 is MGHRA and CDR2 is YSYEKL. CDR3 length: 15 residues. The V gene lost 3 bases and the J gene lost 2 bases, with 13 bases spanning the gap. TCRdb re-called the 5' RACE reads through MiXCR, storing one row per CDR3 protein. The repertoire consists of around 80,000 distinct CDR3 sequences, with roughly 12% occurring once and the leading ten covering 41%. V and J are TRBV4-1 and TRBJ1-1, with D tentatively TRBD1 (6 bases). The receptor was derived from a young man who had mild COVID-19 (a few samples of this study predate the infection). Cell type and time point are not known. The sequenced sample was PBMCs or a T cell subset sorted from them (not recorded which). The CDR3: CASSHPSQGNTEAFF. CDR3 sequence (DNA): TGCGCCAGCAGCCACCCCTCACAGGGAAACACTGAAGCTTTCTTT.